This TCR beta chain was sequenced in a study of identical twins. Germline V lookup: CDR1 ENHRY, CDR2 SYGVKD. The ends were cut back, 7 bases at V and 0 bases at J, with 9 bases in the middle. The CDR3 covers 14 residues. In its sample, this clonotype was seen a few times. MiXCR, applied by TCRdb to the 5' RACE reads, yields one record per CDR3 protein. The data show 350,000 or so distinct CDR3 sequences, about 12% seen once. These data were also filed under a second study, of yellow fever vaccine responses in identical twins.

This chain connects TRBV10-3 to TRBJ2-2; no reliable D call. The sample was CD8+ T cells sorted from blood. The origin of this receptor is a woman aged 18-30 years in good health. CDR3 region: CAIMSQPNTGELFF. CDR3 DNA: TGTGCCATCATGTCGCAACCGAACACCGGGGAGCTGTTTTTT.